These 32 T cell receptor beta chains share one sample of origin, sequenced in a study of T cells in Graves' hyperthyroidism and ophthalmopathy. Amplified regions were TCR beta CDR3 sequences from RNA transcripts. A set of HTBI primers served as the primers for a first-round RT-PCR of the TCR CDR3. TCRdb itself ran the multiplex PCR reads through MiXCR, one entry per CDR3 protein. The sample shows about 520,000 distinct CDR3 sequences, less than 25% of them seen only once. Material: blood. These receptors originate from a man between 18 and 29 years old with Graves' hyperthyroidism.

This clonotype appeared many times. The V gene is TRBV27, the J gene TRBJ1-2; 9 positions agree with TRBD1. This CDR3 comprises 16 residues. The junction had 13 bases not matched to a gene; V was cut back by 3 bases and J by 8 bases. CDR1 and CDR2 (germline): MNHEY, SMNVEV (reference sequence). The CDR3 DNA reads as TGTGCCAGCAGTTTTTCCCCCCCCGGGACAGGGTTGGGCTACACCTTC. Its protein product is CASSFSPPGTGLGYTF.

This clonotype was detected a few times. This sequence joins TRBV4-1 and TRBJ1-2; D gene ambiguous. Germline CDR1 reads MGHRA; CDR2 reads YSYEKL. V was trimmed by 0 bases and J by 7 bases, leaving 9 bases between them. CDR3 length: 13 residues. The CDR3 spells CASSQDYKVGYTF. The CDR3 DNA reads as TGCGCCAGCAGCCAAGATTACAAGGTTGGCTACACCTTC.

This clonotype appeared a few times. This chain connects TRBV7-3 to TRBJ2-4, with D uncertain. Germline CDR1 is SGHTA and CDR2 is FQGTGA. The CDR3 consists of 17 residues. V was cut by 5 bases and J by 0 bases, with 17 bases left in between. CDR3 sequence (DNA): TGTGCCAGCAGCCCACGACCCGCTACTCTAGCCAAAAACATTCAGTACTTC. Protein sequence: CASSPRPATLAKNIQYF.

This clonotype has ten or more counts. The chain combines TRBV5-1 with TRBJ2-5, with 12 nucleotides matching TRBD1. The V and J ends lost 1 base and 5 bases, in that order; junction bases with no gene match: 6. CDR3 size: 16 residues. From germline, CDR1 is SGHRS and CDR2 YFSETQ. Written as DNA, the CDR3 is TGCGCCAGCAGCTTGACAGGGACAGGGGGCGGTGAGACCCAGTACTTC. It translates to CASSLTGTGGGETQYF.

This clonotype was found many times. The chain joins TRBV20-1 to TRBJ2-7; TRBD1 agrees at 9 bases. V trimming: 5 bases; J trimming: 2 bases; junction bases outside the gene matches: 4. This CDR3 comprises 13 residues. Germline lookup yields CDR1 DFQATT and CDR2 SNEGSKA (reference sequence). Here the CDR3 reads CSAAGTGTYEQYF. CDR3 DNA: TGCAGTGCTGCCGGGACAGGGACCTACGAGCAGTACTTC.

This clonotype was observed many times. The chain employs TRBV28 and TRBJ1-3; D is ambiguous. The CDR3 has 14 amino acids. Trimming removed 6 bases at V and 0 bases at J, with 9 bases between. Germline V gene data show CDR1 as MDHEN and CDR2 as SYDVKM. CDR3 region: CASRWRVSGNTIYF. The CDR3 DNA is TGTGCCAGCAGGTGGCGAGTCTCTGGAAACACCATATATTTT.

There are a few counts of this clonotype. The chain is built from TRBV28 and TRBJ1-1; tentatively, D is TRBD1 (6 bases). This CDR3 has 15 residues. Between the trimmed V and J ends, which lost 10 bases and 1 base, there was a span of 19 bases. In germline, CDR1 is MDHEN, CDR2 SYDVKM. This CDR3 reads CATRLRGGQNTEAFF. CDR3 nucleotides: TGTGCCACAAGACTCCGCGGGGGCCAGAACACTGAAGCTTTCTTT. The variable domain in full, completed from reference TRBV28 and TRBJ1-1, reads DVKVTQSSRYLVKRTGEKVFLECVQDMDHENMFWYRQDPGLGLRLIYFSYDVKMKEKGDIPEGYSVSREKKERFSLILESASTNQTSMYLCATRLRGGQNTEAFFGQGTRLTVV.

The sample holds many counts of this clonotype. This chain links TRBV5-1 with TRBJ1-2, with D unclear. V dropped 0 bases and J dropped 7 bases, with 10 bases sitting between them. CDR3 length: 13 residues. The germline V gene encodes CDR1 SGHRS and CDR2 YFSETQ. This CDR3 reads CASSLDLMIGYTF. The CDR3 DNA is TGCGCCAGCAGCTTGGACCTCATGATTGGCTACACCTTC.

This clonotype showed up just a few times. The gene calls are TRBV29-1 and TRBJ2-7; 9 bases fit TRBD1. The germline V gene has CDR1 SQVTM and CDR2 ANQGSEA. This CDR3 spans 15 amino acids. J was trimmed by 2 bases and V by 6 bases; bases with no gene match: 11. CDR3 sequence reads: CSVEIGTGPPYEQYF. DNA for the CDR3: TGCAGCGTCGAGATCGGGACAGGGCCTCCCTACGAGCAGTACTTC.

In this sample, this clonotype turned up many times. The V gene is TRBV25-1, the J gene TRBJ2-6; no definite D call. V was pared by 3 bases and J by 3 bases, with 9 bases between. The germline V gene has CDR1 MGHDK and CDR2 SYGVNS. The CDR3 is 15 amino acids. CDR3 DNA: TGTGCCAGCAGTGAGGAAGGTAATGGGGCCAACGTCCTGACTTTC. Translating it yields CASSEEGNGANVLTF. Variable domain in full (rest from reference TRBV25-1 and TRBJ2-6): EADIYQTPRYLVIGTGKKITLECSQTMGHDKMYWYQQDPGMELHLIHYSYGVNSTEKGDLSSESTVSRIRTEHFPLTLESARPSHTSQYLCASSEEGNGANVLTFGAGSRLTVL.

This clonotype came up many times. The rearrangement joins TRBV29-1 to TRBJ1-1; tentatively, D is TRBD1 (5 bases). V was clipped by 3 bases and J by 0 bases, with 11 bases between them. The CDR3 totals 14 residues. The germline V gene encodes CDR1 SQVTM and CDR2 ANQGSEA. The CDR3 spells CSVDVGLMNTEAFF. The CDR3 coding sequence is TGCAGCGTTGATGTGGGGCTCATGAACACTGAAGCTTTCTTT. Using reference TRBV29-1 and TRBJ1-1 for the parts outside the CDR3, the full variable domain is SAVISQKPSRDICQRGTSLTIQCQVDSQVTMMFWYRQQPGQSLTLIATANQGSEATYESGFVIDKFPISRPNLTFSTLTVSNMSPEDSSIYLCSVDVGLMNTEAFFGQGTRLTVV.

This clonotype was found a few times. This chain joins TRBV6-1 and TRBJ2-5; 11 nucleotides agree with TRBD2. The V gene end was trimmed by 4 bases and the J gene end by 3 bases; junction bases not matched to a gene: 10. Germline loops: CDR1 MNHNS, CDR2 SASEGT. CDR3 length equals 17 residues. The CDR3 DNA reads TGTGCCAGCAGTGCCGTAGCGGGGGGGCCGAGTAAAGAGACCCAGTACTTC. Translated, it gives CASSAVAGGPSKETQYF.

This clonotype was seen at least ten times. The chain employs TRBV27 and TRBJ2-5; D may correspond to TRBD1 or TRBD2 (5 bases each). With 4 bases removed from V and 4 bases from J, the gap between germline ends came to 22 bases. The length of the CDR3 is 17 residues. Germline-derived CDR1 and CDR2 are MNHEY and SMNVEV (reference sequence). The CDR3 DNA sequence: TGTGCCAGCAGTTCCACCCCCGGGACCCCTAGCCCAGAGACCCAGTACTTC. This gives the protein CASSSTPGTPSPETQYF.

This clonotype appeared a few times. The chain uses TRBV27 and TRBJ1-1; 11 bases are a match to TRBD1. The germline CDR1 and CDR2 sequences are MNHEY and SMNVEV (reference sequence). The V segment lost 6 bases and the J segment 4 bases; nucleotides outside the gene matches: 4. The CDR3 runs 14 residues. CDR3 in DNA: TGTGCCAGCAGGGGGACAGGGGGTAGCACTGAAGCTTTCTTT. This translates into CASRGTGGSTEAFF.

The chain links TRBV10-3 to TRBJ2-7, with D perhaps matching TRBD1 or TRBD2 (5 bases each). The CDR3 is 15 residues long. The germline V gene has CDR1 ENHRY and CDR2 SYGVKD. V was cut by 6 bases and J by 1 base, with 16 bases left in between. The CDR3 loop is CAIRASGTPSYEQYF. The DNA of the CDR3 is TGTGCCATCAGGGCTTCCGGGACCCCGTCCTACGAGCAGTACTTC.

This clonotype was seen repeatedly, ten times or more. This rearrangement joins TRBV28 to TRBJ1-2; D possibly corresponds to TRBD1 (6 bases). CDR1 MDHEN and CDR2 SYDVKM come from the germline V gene. V shed 2 bases and J shed 7 bases, with 20 bases lying between them. The CDR3 extends over 16 amino acids. This CDR3 is CASSLAGVQGPAGYTF. The CDR3 nucleotides read TGTGCCAGCAGTTTAGCCGGTGTCCAGGGGCCGGCTGGCTACACCTTC.

This clonotype came up many times. V and J are TRBV19 and TRBJ2-5, with D possibly TRBD1 on 7 matching bases. Trimming pared 5 bases from V and 6 bases from J, leaving 22 bases between. This CDR3 has 16 amino acids. Germline CDR1 is LNHDA and CDR2 is SQIVND (reference sequence). CDR3 sequence: CASSPYASGGKQTQYF. As DNA, the CDR3 is TGTGCCAGTAGTCCATATGCCTCAGGGGGGAAGCAGACCCAGTACTTC.

This clonotype has ten or more counts. The rearrangement joins TRBV6-1 to TRBJ1-1, with D hard to call. V was shortened by 6 bases and J by 2 bases, with 19 bases between the two germline ends. The CDR3 has 16 amino acids. Germline CDR1 reads MNHNS; CDR2 reads SASEGT. The CDR3 bases are TGTGCCAGCAGCAACGCAGACTCATGGGGAAACACTGAAGCTTTCTTT. This translates into CASSNADSWGNTEAFF.

This clonotype showed up just a few times. A read error may account for a junction end that differs from germline. The chain recombines TRBV27 with TRBJ2-2; the D gene could be TRBD1 or TRBD2 (7 bases each). CDR3 length: 14 amino acids. CDR1 and CDR2 (germline): MNHEY, SMNVEV (reference sequence). CDR3 DNA sequence: TGTGCCAGCAGCAGGGGGGGGTACACCGGGGAGCTGTCTTTT. Protein product: CASSRGGYTGELSF.

This clonotype has a count of ten or more. The chain carries TRBV29-1 and TRBJ2-6; D uncertain. Germline CDR1 reads SQVTM; CDR2 reads ANQGSEA. V lost 4 bases and J 0 bases, leaving 16 bases between the germline ends. The CDR3 is made up of 17 amino acids. The CDR3 sequence: CSVGRERHPSGANVLTF. In nucleotides, the CDR3 is TGCAGCGTTGGTAGGGAACGTCATCCCTCTGGGGCCAACGTCCTGACTTTC.

This clonotype was seen repeatedly, ten times or more. The chain links TRBV12-3 or TRBV12-4 to TRBJ2-7; 16 bases line up with TRBD2. The V gene end was trimmed by 5 bases and the J gene end by 5 bases; junction bases not matched to a gene: 6. CDR3 length equals 16 residues. CDR3 region: CASSRGLAGGPNEQYF. The CDR3 nucleotides are TGTGCCAGCAGTCGGGGACTAGCGGGGGGGCCCAACGAGCAGTACTTC.

On this clonotype itself: This may be a read error, as it is one base from a much larger clone. Given the absence of the conserved phenylalanine or tryptophan at the CDR3 end, a read error is likely. The chain employs TRBV6-1 and TRBJ2-2; 9 bases are a match to TRBD1. The CDR3 spans 16 residues. Germline lookup yields CDR1 MNHNS and CDR2 SASEGT. The junction had 12 bases not matched to a gene; V was cut back by 6 bases and J by 7 bases. CDR3 nucleotides: TGTGCCAGCAGGGACCCGGGACAGGGATACTTCGGGGAGCTGTTTGTT. Amino acid sequence: CASRDPGQGYFGELFV.

This clonotype was detected only a few times. V is TRBV12-3 or TRBV12-4 and J is TRBJ2-2, with 8 bases that match TRBD1. Trimming at V came to 4 bases and at J to 7 bases, leaving 2 bases not matched to a gene. CDR3 length: 13 residues. The CDR3 DNA reads as TGTGCCAGCAGTTCAGGGGGCAACGGGGAGCTGTTTTTT. Translated, it gives CASSSGGNGELFF.

Of note for this clonotype: A much larger clonotype is one base distant, so this may be a read error. The genes are TRBV6-1 and TRBJ1-3; D possibly corresponds to TRBD1 (6 bases). Germline V gene lookup returns CDR1 MNHNS and CDR2 SASEGT. The CDR3 covers 16 residues. CDR3 sequence: CASSLITGSSGNAIYF. CDR3 nucleotide sequence: TGTGCCAGCAGTCTCATTACAGGGAGCTCTGGAAACGCCATATATTTT.

The rearrangement uses TRBV6-1 and TRBJ1-2; D uncertain. CDR1 and CDR2 (germline): MNHNS, SASEGT. The CDR3 covers 15 residues. V lost 0 bases, J lost 3 bases, and 11 bases lay in between. CDR3 region: CASSEARTSYYGYTF. In nucleotides, the CDR3 is TGTGCCAGCAGTGAAGCAAGGACCTCCTACTATGGCTACACCTTC.

This clonotype was counted ten times or more. CDR3 in DNA: TGTGCCAGCAGTTTATTGGCTTCGATGGAGCCCCAGCATTTT. The encoded protein is CASSLLASMEPQHF. The V gene is TRBV27, the J gene TRBJ1-5; D is unresolved. CDR1 is MNHEY, CDR2 SMNVEV, per germline (reference sequence). Trimming took 1 base from V and 8 from J, leaving 12 bases between them. The CDR3 is made up of 14 amino acids.

This clonotype appeared many times. This chain joins TRBV6-1 and TRBJ1-1; D is undetermined. The V end lost 6 bases, the J end lost 5 bases, and 13 bases lay between the germline ends. From germline, CDR1 is MNHNS and CDR2 SASEGT. This CDR3 is built from 13 residues. The CDR3 nucleotides read TGTGCCAGCAGCGAGAGTGGGGAAACTGAAGCTTTCTTT. Its translation is CASSESGETEAFF.

The gene calls are TRBV5-1 and TRBJ1-5, with D unresolved. CDR3 length: 13 residues. The V gene lost 7 bases and the J gene lost 1 base, with 9 bases spanning the gap. Germline CDR1 is SGHRS and CDR2 is YFSETQ. This CDR3 is CASGSDSNQPQHF. CDR3 DNA sequence: TGCGCCAGCGGATCGGACAGCAATCAGCCCCAGCATTTT.

This clonotype was picked up many times. This chain joins TRBV6-1 and TRBJ2-7; D possibly corresponds to TRBD1 (5 bases). Germline CDR1 is MNHNS and CDR2 is SASEGT. The CDR3 sequence is 15 residues long. Trimming pared 1 base from V and 3 bases from J, leaving 13 bases between. CDR3 nucleotides: TGTGCCAGCAGTGAAGTCCCAGGGTCCGGCTACGAGCAGTACTTC. Residues: CASSEVPGSGYEQYF.

This clonotype was counted a few times. With a much larger clone just one base away, this may be a read error. The CDR3 DNA reads as TGTGCCAGCAGTTACTCGGGGAACCGCTCTGGAAACATCATATATTTT. Its translation is CASSYSGNRSGNIIYF. This sequence joins TRBV6-5 and TRBJ1-3; D gene uncertain. This CDR3 region has 16 residues. Looked up from germline, CDR1 is MNHEY and CDR2 is SVGAGI.

Points on this clonotype: Given a much more abundant clone one base away, this may be a read error. The chain has TRBV7-3 and TRBJ2-5, with TRBD1 matching over 7 bases. This CDR3 is 16 amino acids long. Germline V gene sequence: CDR1 SGHTA, CDR2 FQGTGA. Trimming at V came to 5 bases and at J to 13 bases, leaving 22 bases not matched to a gene. The CDR3 region has the DNA TGTGCCAGCAGCCCCCGGGACAGCCAGAATCTAAGCGAGCCGTACTTC. This gives the protein CASSPRDSQNLSEPYF. Full variable domain (missing parts from reference TRBV7-3 and TRBJ2-5): GAGVSQTPSNKVTEKGKYVELRCDPISGHTALYWYRQSLGQGPEFLIYFQGTGAADDSGLPNDRFFAVRPEGSVSTLKIQRTERGDSAVYLCASSPRDSQNLSEPYFGPGTRLLVL.

The J gene is TRBJ2-5, the V gene TRBV6-1; 8 positions agree with TRBD2. With V trimmed by 5 bases and J by 2 bases, 16 bases remained unmatched. Germline-derived CDR1 and CDR2 are MNHNS and SASEGT. The CDR3 runs 18 residues. The CDR3 spells CASSPRGSLTSVQETQYF. The CDR3 nucleotides read TGTGCCAGCAGTCCCCGAGGGTCCTTGACTAGCGTACAAGAGACCCAGTACTTC.